This TCR beta chain is from a study of CD8 T cells in ankylosing spondylitis. Details on this clonotype: As yet, its antigen is unknown.

Libraries for TCR beta were made by quantitative 5'-RACE with molecular barcodes. MiXCR, run by TCRdb on the 5' RACE reads, gives a single entry per CDR3 protein. The data contain some 250,000 distinct CDR3 sequences, around a tenth of them seen just once; the ten biggest clones take up under 8%. Overall study results and limits: A TCR beta motif of under 10 highly homologous variants seemed to mark ankylosing spondylitis blood. The clones that were linked to disease were reported to be significantly enriched in matched synovial fluid samples from ankylosing spondylitis patients. Within peripheral blood, clones linked to disease were CD8+ and relatively rare.

Trimming removed 4 bases from V and 6 bases from J, with 10 bases in between. The length of the CDR3 is 13 residues. Germline CDR1 and CDR2: MNHEY and SVGEGT. Sequenced sample: blood, either unsorted or a sorted T cell fraction (not recorded which). The rearrangement uses TRBV6-2 or TRBV6-3 and TRBJ2-4; tentatively, D is TRBD2 (6 bases). This clonotype was sampled from a male donor with ankylosing spondylitis or in good health (not recorded which). CDR3 region: CASSWVGGNIQYF. As DNA, the CDR3 is TGTGCCAGCAGTTGGGTGGGGGGAAACATTCAGTACTTC.